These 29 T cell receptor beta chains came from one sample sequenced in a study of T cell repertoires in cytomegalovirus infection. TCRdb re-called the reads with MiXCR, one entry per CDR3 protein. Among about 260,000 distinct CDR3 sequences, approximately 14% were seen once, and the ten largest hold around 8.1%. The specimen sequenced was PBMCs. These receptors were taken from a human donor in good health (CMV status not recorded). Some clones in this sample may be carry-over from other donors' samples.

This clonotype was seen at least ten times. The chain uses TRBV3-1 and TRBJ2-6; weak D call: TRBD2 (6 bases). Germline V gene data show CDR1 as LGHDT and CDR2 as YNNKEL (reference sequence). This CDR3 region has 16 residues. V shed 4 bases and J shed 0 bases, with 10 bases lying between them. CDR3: CASSPGGTSGANVLTF. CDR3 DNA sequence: TGTGCCAGCAGCCCTGGGGGGACCTCTGGGGCCAACGTCCTGACTTTC.

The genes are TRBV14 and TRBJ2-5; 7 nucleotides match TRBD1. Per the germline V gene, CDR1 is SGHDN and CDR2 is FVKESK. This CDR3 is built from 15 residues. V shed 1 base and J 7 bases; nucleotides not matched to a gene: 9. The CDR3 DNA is TGTGCCAGCAGCCAAGTGGACAGGAACCTCGGGACCCAGTACTTC. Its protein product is CASSQVDRNLGTQYF.

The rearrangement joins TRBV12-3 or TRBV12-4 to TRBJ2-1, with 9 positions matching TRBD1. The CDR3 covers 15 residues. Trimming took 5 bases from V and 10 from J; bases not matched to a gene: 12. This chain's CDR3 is CASSPPGQGSKEQFF. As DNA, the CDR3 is TGTGCCAGCAGTCCACCGGGACAGGGTTCGAAGGAGCAGTTCTTC.

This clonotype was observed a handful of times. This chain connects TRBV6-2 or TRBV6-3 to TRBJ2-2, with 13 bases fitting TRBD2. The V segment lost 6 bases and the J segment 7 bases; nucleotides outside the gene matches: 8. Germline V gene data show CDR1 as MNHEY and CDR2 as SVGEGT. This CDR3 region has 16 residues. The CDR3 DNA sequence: TGTGCCAGCAGCCGCGGGACTAGCGGGATAGGCGGGGAGCTGTTTTTT. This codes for CASSRGTSGIGGELFF.

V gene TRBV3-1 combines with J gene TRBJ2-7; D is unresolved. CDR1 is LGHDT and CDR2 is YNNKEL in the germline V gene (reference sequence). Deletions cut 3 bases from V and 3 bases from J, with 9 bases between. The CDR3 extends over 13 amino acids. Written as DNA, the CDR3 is TGTGCCAGCAGCCAGGGGTTTCTCTACGAGCAGTACTTC. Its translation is CASSQGFLYEQYF.

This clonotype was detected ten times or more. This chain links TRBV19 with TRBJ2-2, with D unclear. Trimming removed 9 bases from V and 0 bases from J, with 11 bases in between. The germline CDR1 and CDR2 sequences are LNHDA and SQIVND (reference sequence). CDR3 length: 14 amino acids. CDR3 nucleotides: TGTGCCAGCAACGTGGGCGCGAACACCGGGGAGCTGTTTTTT. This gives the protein CASNVGANTGELFF. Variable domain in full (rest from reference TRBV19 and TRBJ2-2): DGGITQSPKYLFRKEGQNVTLSCEQNLNHDAMYWYRQDPGQGLRLIYYSQIVNDFQKGDIAEGYSVSREKKESFPLTVTSAQKNPTAFYLCASNVGANTGELFFGEGSRLTVL.

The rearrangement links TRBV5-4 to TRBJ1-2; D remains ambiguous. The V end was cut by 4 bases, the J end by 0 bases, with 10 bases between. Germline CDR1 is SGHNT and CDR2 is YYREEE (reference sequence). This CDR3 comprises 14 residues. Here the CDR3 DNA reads TGTGCCAGCAGCCCCCCAGAGCCTAACTATGGCTACACCTTC. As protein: CASSPPEPNYGYTF. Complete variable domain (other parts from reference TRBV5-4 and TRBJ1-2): ETGVTQSPTHLIKTRGQQVTLRCSSQSGHNTVSWYQQALGQGPQFIFQYYREEENGRGNFPPRFSGLQFPNYSSELNVNALELDDSALYLCASSPPEPNYGYTFGSGTRLTVV.

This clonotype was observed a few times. The CDR3 here is CSVEDRGFTDTQYF. For the CDR3, the DNA is TGCAGCGTTGAAGATCGTGGCTTCACAGATACGCAGTATTTT. V gene TRBV29-1 combines with J gene TRBJ2-3; D is unclear. Germline lookup yields CDR1 SQVTM and CDR2 ANQGSEA. CDR3 length equals 14 residues. V lost 0 bases, J lost 2 bases, and 9 bases lay in between.

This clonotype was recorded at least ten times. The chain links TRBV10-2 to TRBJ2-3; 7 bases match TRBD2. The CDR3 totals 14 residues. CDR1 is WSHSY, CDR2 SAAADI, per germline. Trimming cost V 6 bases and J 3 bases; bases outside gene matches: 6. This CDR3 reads CASRRTSSTDTQYF. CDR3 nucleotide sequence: TGCGCCAGCAGGAGGACTAGTTCGACAGATACGCAGTATTTT.

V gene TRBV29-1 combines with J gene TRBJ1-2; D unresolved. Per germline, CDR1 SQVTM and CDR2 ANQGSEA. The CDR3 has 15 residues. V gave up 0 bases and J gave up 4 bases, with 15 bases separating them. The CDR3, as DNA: TGCAGCGTTGAAGACGGATTGGCCTCTGTCTATGGCTACACCTTC. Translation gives CSVEDGLASVYGYTF.

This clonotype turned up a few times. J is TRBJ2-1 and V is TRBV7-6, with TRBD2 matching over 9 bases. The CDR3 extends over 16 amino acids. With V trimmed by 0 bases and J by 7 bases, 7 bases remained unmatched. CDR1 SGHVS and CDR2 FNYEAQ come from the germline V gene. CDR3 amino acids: CASSLARAGGKNEQFF. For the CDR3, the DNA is TGTGCCAGCAGCTTAGCCAGAGCGGGGGGAAAAAATGAGCAGTTCTTC.

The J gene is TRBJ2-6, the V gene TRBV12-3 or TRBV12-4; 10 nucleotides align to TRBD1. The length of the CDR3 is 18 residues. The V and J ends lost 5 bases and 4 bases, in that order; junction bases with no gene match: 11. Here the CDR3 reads CASSTETGGATGANVLTF. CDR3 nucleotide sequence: TGTGCCAGCAGTACTGAGACAGGGGGCGCGACGGGGGCCAACGTCCTGACTTTC.

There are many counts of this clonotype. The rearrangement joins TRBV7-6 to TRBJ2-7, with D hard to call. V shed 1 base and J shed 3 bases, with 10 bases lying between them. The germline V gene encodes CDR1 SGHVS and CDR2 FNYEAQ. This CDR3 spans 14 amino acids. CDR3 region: CASSLGPVNYEQYF. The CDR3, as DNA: TGTGCCAGCAGCTTAGGACCGGTAAACTACGAGCAGTACTTC.

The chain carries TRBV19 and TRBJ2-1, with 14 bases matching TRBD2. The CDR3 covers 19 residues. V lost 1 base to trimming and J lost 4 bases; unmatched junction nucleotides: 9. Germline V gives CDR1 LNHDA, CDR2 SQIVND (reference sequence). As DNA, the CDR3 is TGTGCCAGTAGTATAGGGGGGGGACTAGCGGGAGCGTGGTACAATGAGCAGTTCTTC. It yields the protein CASSIGGGLAGAWYNEQFF.

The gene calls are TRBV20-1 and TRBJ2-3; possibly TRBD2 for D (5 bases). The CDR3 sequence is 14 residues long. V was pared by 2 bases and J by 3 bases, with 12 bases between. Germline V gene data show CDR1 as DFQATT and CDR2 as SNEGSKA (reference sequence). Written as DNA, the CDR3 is TGCAGTGCTAGATTGGGAGTCGGGACAGATACGCAGTATTTT. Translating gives CSARLGVGTDTQYF.

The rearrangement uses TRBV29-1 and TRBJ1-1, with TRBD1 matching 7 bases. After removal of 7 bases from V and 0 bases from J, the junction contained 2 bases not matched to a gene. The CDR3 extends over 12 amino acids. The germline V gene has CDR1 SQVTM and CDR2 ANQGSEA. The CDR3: CSAGTVNTEAFF. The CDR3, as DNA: TGCAGCGCCGGGACAGTGAACACTGAAGCTTTCTTT.

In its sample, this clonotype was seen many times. Here the CDR3 reads CASSLIQNRGYTF. Written as DNA, the CDR3 is TGTGCCAGCAGCTTAATCCAGAATAGGGGCTACACCTTC. This chain connects TRBV7-2 to TRBJ1-2; no reliable D call. Germline V gene sequence: CDR1 SGHTA, CDR2 FQGNSA. The V and J ends lost 2 bases and 8 bases respectively, with 12 bases between them. CDR3 length: 13 amino acids.

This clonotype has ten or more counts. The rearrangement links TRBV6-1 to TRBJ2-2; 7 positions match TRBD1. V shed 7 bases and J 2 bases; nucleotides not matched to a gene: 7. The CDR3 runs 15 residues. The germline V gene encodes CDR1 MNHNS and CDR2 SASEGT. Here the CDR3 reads CASTNRGVNTGELFF. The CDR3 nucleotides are TGTGCCAGCACCAACAGGGGAGTTAACACCGGGGAGCTGTTTTTT.

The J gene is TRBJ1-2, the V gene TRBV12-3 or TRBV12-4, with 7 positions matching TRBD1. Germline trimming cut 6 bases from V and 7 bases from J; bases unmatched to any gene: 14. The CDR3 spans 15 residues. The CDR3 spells CASRGDRELIVGYTF. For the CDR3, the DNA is TGTGCCAGCAGGGGAGACAGGGAACTGATCGTTGGCTACACCTTC.

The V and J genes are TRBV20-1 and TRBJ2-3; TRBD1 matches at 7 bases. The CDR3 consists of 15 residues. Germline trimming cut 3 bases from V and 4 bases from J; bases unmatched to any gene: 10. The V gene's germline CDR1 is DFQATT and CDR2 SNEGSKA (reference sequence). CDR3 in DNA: TGCAGTGCTAGTGTGACAGGGACCCATTCAGATACGCAGTATTTT. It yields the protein CSASVTGTHSDTQYF.

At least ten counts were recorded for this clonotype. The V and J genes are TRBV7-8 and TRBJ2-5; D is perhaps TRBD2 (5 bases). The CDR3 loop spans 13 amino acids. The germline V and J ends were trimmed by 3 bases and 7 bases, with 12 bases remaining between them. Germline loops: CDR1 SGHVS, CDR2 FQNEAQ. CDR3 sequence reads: CASSFLAEGTQYF. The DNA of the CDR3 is TGTGCCAGCAGCTTTTTGGCCGAGGGGACCCAGTACTTC.

The CDR3 DNA is TGTGCCAGCAGCTCGAGCAGGAGGGGGTCCGAGCAGTACTTC. Encoded protein: CASSSSRRGSEQYF. The chain recombines TRBV7-9 with TRBJ2-7; tentatively, D is TRBD1 or TRBD2 (6 bases each). Deletions cut 4 bases from V and 6 bases from J, with 16 bases between. Germline CDR1 SEHNR, CDR2 FQNEAQ (reference sequence). The CDR3 is 14 residues long.

CDR3 sequence (DNA): TGTGCCAGCAGCCCGAAATCGGTTGTCAACGTCCTGACTTTC. This sequence encodes CASSPKSVVNVLTF. The J gene is TRBJ2-6, the V gene TRBV14, with D hard to call. The CDR3 consists of 14 residues. CDR1 and CDR2 from the germline V gene are SGHDN and FVKESK. Trimming pared 4 bases from V and 9 bases from J, leaving 13 bases between.

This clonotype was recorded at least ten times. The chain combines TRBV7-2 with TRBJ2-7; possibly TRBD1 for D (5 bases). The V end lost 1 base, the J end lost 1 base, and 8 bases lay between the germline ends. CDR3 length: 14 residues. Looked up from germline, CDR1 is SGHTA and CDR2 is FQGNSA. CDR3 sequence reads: CASSLGRQSYEQYF. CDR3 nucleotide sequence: TGTGCCAGCAGCTTAGGGCGACAGTCCTACGAGCAGTACTTC.

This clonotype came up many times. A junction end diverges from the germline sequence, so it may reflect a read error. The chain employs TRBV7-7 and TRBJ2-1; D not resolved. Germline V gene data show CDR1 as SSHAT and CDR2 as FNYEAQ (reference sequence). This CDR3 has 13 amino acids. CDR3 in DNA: TGTGCTAGCAGCGCGCCGAACGACAATGAGCAGTTCTTC. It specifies CASSAPNDNEQFF.

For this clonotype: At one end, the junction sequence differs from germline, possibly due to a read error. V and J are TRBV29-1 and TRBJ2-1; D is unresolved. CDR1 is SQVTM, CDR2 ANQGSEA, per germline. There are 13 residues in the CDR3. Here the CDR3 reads CSAPQTSYNEQLF. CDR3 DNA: TGCAGCGCCCCCCAAACTTCCTACAATGAGCAGCTCTTC.

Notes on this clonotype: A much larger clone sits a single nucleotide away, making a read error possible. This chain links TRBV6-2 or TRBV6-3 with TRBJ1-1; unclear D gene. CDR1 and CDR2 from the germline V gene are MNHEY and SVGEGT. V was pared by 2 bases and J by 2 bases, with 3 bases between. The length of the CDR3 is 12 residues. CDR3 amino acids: CASSYSNTEAFF. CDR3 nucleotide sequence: TGTGCCAGCAGTTACAGTAACACTGAAGCTTTCTTT.

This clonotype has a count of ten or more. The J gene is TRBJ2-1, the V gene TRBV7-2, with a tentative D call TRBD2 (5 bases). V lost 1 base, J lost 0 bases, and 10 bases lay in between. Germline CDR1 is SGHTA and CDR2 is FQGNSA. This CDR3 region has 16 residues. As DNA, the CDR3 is TGTGCCAGCAGCTTAGTGACTATTAGCTCCTACAATGAGCAGTTCTTC. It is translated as CASSLVTISSYNEQFF. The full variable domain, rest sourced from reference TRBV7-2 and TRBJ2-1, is GAGVSQSPSNKVTEKGKDVELRCDPISGHTALYWYRQSLGQGLEFLIYFQGNSAPDKSGLPSDRFSAERTGGSVSTLTIQRTQQEDSAVYLCASSLVTISSYNEQFFGPGTRLTVL.

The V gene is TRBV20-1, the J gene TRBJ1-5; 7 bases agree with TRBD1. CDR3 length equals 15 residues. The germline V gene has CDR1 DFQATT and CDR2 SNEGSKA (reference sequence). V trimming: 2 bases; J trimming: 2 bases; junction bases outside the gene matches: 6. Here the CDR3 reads CSARLSQGGNQPQHF. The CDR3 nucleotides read TGCAGTGCTAGACTATCTCAGGGGGGCAATCAGCCCCAGCATTTT.